The clone carrying this TCR beta chain was recorded only once. The CDR3 totals 15 residues. CDR1 and CDR2 (germline): MDHEN, SYDVKM. Trimming stripped 1 base from V and 4 bases from J, with 8 bases between. Profiled with immunoSEQ multiplex PCR; TCRdb holds only in-frame clones, not every one. The table records under 150,000 clones, 84% of them present only once. The entry originates in a study of cytomegalovirus exposure and HLA in healthy donors. Sequencing input: PBMCs. This TCR was recovered from a woman aged 25 to 39 in good health and CMV-seronegative. This chain uses TRBV28 with TRBJ2-6; possibly TRBD2 for D (5 bases). CDR3 bases: TGTGCCAGCAGTTTATTGGAGGCCGGGGCCAACGTCCTGACTTTC. Amino acid sequence: CASSLLEAGANVLTF.